This TCR beta chain stems from a study of regulatory T cells. CDR1 and CDR2 from the germline V gene are SGHNT and YENEEA. This CDR3 region has 20 residues. V was pared by 1 base and J by 1 base, with 15 bases of the junction left unmatched. Findings and caveats of the study: In CD3G-deficient patients, conventional CD4+ T cells were enriched for hydrophobic CDR3 residues at positions 6 and 7.

As regards this clone: Its specificity is not known.

Primers: 52 TRBV forward and 13 TRBJ reverse. Generated by immunoSEQ multiplex PCR, the TCRdb table keeps only in-frame clones and is missing some. The data contain 25,000 to 30,000 clones, 92% of them seen just once; the ten biggest clones take up 1.5% to 1.9%. Sequencing was done on a sample of conventional CD4+ T cells sorted from blood. The chain carries TRBV11-3 and TRBJ1-1; 10 bases agree with TRBD1. The receptor comes from a person in their late teens or twenties with CD3G deficiency. The CDR3 sequence is CASSLVPRDRGRLTNTEAFF. The CDR3 DNA follows: TGTGCCAGCAGCTTAGTTCCCCGCGACAGGGGGCGCTTGACGAACACTGAAGCTTTCTTT.